The 26 T cell receptor beta chains below all came from one sample that was sequenced in a study of technical replicates of blood from several donors. Repertoires were generated with immunoSEQ multiplex PCR, while TCRdb's copy carries only in-frame clones and drops some. The sample has 80,000 to 95,000 clones; about 94% are singletons. Sequenced material: T cells isolated from PBMCs. The receptors originated from a human donor in good health.

This chain's CDR3 is CASSPQTSGPGEQFF. The CDR3 DNA sequence: TGTGCCAGCAGCCCCCAGACTAGCGGGCCGGGTGAGCAGTTCTTC. The chain links TRBV9 to TRBJ2-1; TRBD2 agrees at 10 bases. Germline V CDR1 and CDR2: SGDLS, YYNGEE. This CDR3 comprises 15 residues. V gave up 4 bases and J gave up 9 bases; unmatched junction bases: 10.

This clone was recorded a few times. The chain employs TRBV4-1 and TRBJ2-7; 7 bases align to TRBD2. Per the germline V gene, CDR1 is MGHRA and CDR2 is YSYEKL. The CDR3 spans 20 residues. The trim removed 1 base at V and 6 bases at J, leaving 24 bases unmatched. The CDR3 region has the DNA TGCGCCAGCAGCCAAGGGGGCTGGTTTGGGGAGGGTGAAGGGCGCGGCGAGCAGTACTTC. It translates to CASSQGGWFGEGEGRGEQYF.

The chain combines TRBV29-1 with TRBJ1-1; a weak D match, TRBD1 (6 bases). Germline V gene data show CDR1 as SQVTM and CDR2 as ANQGSEA. The ends were cut back, 5 bases at V and 3 bases at J, with 13 bases in the middle. This CDR3 has 13 amino acids. CDR3 sequence reads: CSVQGSGHTEAFF. The CDR3, as DNA: TGCAGCGTTCAGGGGTCGGGGCACACTGAAGCTTTCTTT.

The gene calls are TRBV28 and TRBJ2-5, with 10 bases matching TRBD2. The CDR3 is 15 amino acids. V gave up 6 bases and J gave up 5 bases; unmatched junction bases: 9. Germline assignment: CDR1 MDHEN and CDR2 SYDVKM. The CDR3 sequence is CASSGRPLAGETQYF. As DNA, the CDR3 is TGTGCCAGCAGCGGCCGTCCACTAGCGGGGGAGACCCAGTACTTC.

The rearrangement links TRBV2 to TRBJ1-6; D uncertain. The CDR3 contains 14 residues. V was trimmed by 8 bases and J by 6 bases, leaving 14 bases between them. Germline loops: CDR1 SNHLY, CDR2 FYNNEI. CDR3 nucleotide sequence: TGTGCCAGCGGGCCGGGAGGGCTTAATTCACCCCTCCACTTT. This translates into CASGPGGLNSPLHF.

The genes are TRBV30 and TRBJ1-1; D is undetermined. This CDR3 comprises 13 residues. The V and J ends lost 4 bases and 1 base respectively, with 10 bases between them. Germline CDR1 reads GTSNPN; CDR2 reads SVGIG (reference sequence). The CDR3 DNA reads as TGTGCCTGGACTATCCTAGGGAACACTGAAGCTTTCTTT. The encoded protein is CAWTILGNTEAFF.

The V and J genes are TRBV7-9 and TRBJ2-3, with 8 bases that match TRBD2. This CDR3 comprises 16 residues. The germline CDR1 and CDR2 sequences are SEHNR and FQNEAQ (reference sequence). V dropped 4 bases and J dropped 4; count of bases not matched to a gene: 10. The CDR3 loop reads CASSSKAGVGSDTQYF. The CDR3 nucleotides read TGTGCCAGCAGCTCCAAAGCGGGAGTGGGGTCAGATACGCAGTATTTT.

The J gene is TRBJ2-7, the V gene TRBV6-6; the match to TRBD1 covers 10 bases. Germline V CDR1 and CDR2: MNHNY, SVGAGI (reference sequence). V dropped 5 bases and J dropped 5; count of bases not matched to a gene: 6. This CDR3 comprises 14 residues. Here the CDR3 reads CASSAGQGSHEQYF. The CDR3, as DNA: TGTGCCAGCAGTGCGGGACAGGGGTCCCACGAGCAGTACTTC.

This chain links TRBV19 with TRBJ1-1, with TRBD1 matching over 7 bases. This CDR3 comprises 14 residues. The trim removed 1 base at V and 4 bases at J, leaving 3 bases unmatched. CDR1 is LNHDA and CDR2 is SQIVND in the germline V gene (reference sequence). The CDR3 DNA follows: TGTGCCAGTAGTATAGCTGACAGGGTCACTGAAGCTTTCTTT. Translation gives CASSIADRVTEAFF.

CDR3 sequence reads: CASSYRARGDTIYF. The DNA of the CDR3 is TGTGCCAGCAGTTACAGGGCGCGGGGGGACACCATATATTTT. The V call is TRBV6-5, the J call TRBJ1-3; a weak D match, TRBD1 (5 bases). V was pared by 2 bases and J by 8 bases, with 13 bases between. The germline V gene encodes CDR1 MNHEY and CDR2 SVGAGI. This CDR3 comprises 14 residues.

CDR3 sequence (DNA): TGTGCCAGCTCACCATCACAGGTCCAGGCCGGAGCTACTGAAGCTTTCTTT. Translating it yields CASSPSQVQAGATEAFF. V usage is TRBV18 and J usage is TRBJ1-1; perhaps TRBD1 as D (5 bases). This CDR3 comprises 17 residues. Between the trimmed V and J ends, which lost 2 bases and 5 bases, there was a span of 21 bases. CDR1 and CDR2 from the germline V gene are KGHSH and LQKENI.

This chain connects TRBV2 to TRBJ1-1; D uncertain. The CDR3 sequence is 13 residues long. Germline V gene lookup returns CDR1 SNHLY and CDR2 FYNNEI. The V and J ends lost 7 bases and 4 bases respectively, with 13 bases between them. CDR3 loop: CASISTQVTEAFF. The CDR3 DNA follows: TGTGCCAGCATATCGACGCAGGTCACTGAAGCTTTCTTT.

This sequence joins TRBV5-1 and TRBJ2-7; tentatively, D is TRBD1 (6 bases). The CDR3 totals 14 residues. The V end lost 0 bases, the J end lost 4 bases, and 11 bases lay between the germline ends. Per germline, CDR1 SGHRS and CDR2 YFSETQ. The CDR3 DNA sequence: TGCGCCAGCAGCTTGGGGGGTCAGGGGTACGAGCAGTACTTC. Translated, it gives CASSLGGQGYEQYF. Full variable domain (rest looked up from reference TRBV5-1 and TRBJ2-7): KAGVTQTPRYLIKTRGQQVTLSCSPISGHRSVSWYQQTPGQGLQFLFEYFSETQRNKGNFPGRFSGRQFSNSRSEMNVSTLELGDSALYLCASSLGGQGYEQYFGPGTRLTVT.

This clone was detected only once. The chain links TRBV10-3 to TRBJ2-7; 8 bases are a match to TRBD1. This CDR3 has 14 residues. V shed 8 bases and J 0 bases; nucleotides not matched to a gene: 6. The germline CDR1 and CDR2 sequences are ENHRY and SYGVKD. CDR3: CAIGAGGDSYEQYF. CDR3 bases: TGTGCCATCGGGGCAGGGGGCGACTCCTACGAGCAGTACTTC.

The chain is built from TRBV15 and TRBJ2-7; 7 bases are shared with TRBD2. Per the germline V gene, CDR1 is LNHNV and CDR2 is YYDKDF (reference sequence). The V gene end was trimmed by 4 bases and the J gene end by 4 bases; junction bases not matched to a gene: 16. CDR3 length: 17 amino acids. The CDR3 loop reads CATSKKAGEGHFYEQYF. CDR3 coding DNA: TGTGCCACCAGCAAGAAAGCCGGGGAGGGCCATTTTTACGAGCAGTACTTC.

This clone is a singleton in its sample. The chain couples TRBV7-9 to TRBJ2-1; 8 nucleotides match TRBD2. Germline loops: CDR1 SEHNR, CDR2 FQNEAQ (reference sequence). The V gene end was trimmed by 4 bases and the J gene end by 7 bases; junction bases not matched to a gene: 18. This CDR3 spans 18 amino acids. The DNA for the CDR3 is TGTGCCAGCAGCTCTCCCATTACTCCCGGGAGGGCAGGGAATGAGCAGTTCTTC. Translating it yields CASSSPITPGRAGNEQFF.

The gene calls are TRBV11-2 and TRBJ1-4; TRBD1 is a possible D gene (5 bases). The CDR3 extends over 15 amino acids. V was pared by 5 bases and J by 8 bases, with 18 bases between. The germline V gene has CDR1 SGHAT and CDR2 FQNNGV. CDR3 loop: CASSNSTFTGEKLFF. The CDR3 nucleotides read TGTGCCAGCAGCAACTCAACTTTTACAGGCGAAAAACTGTTTTTT.

V usage is TRBV18 and J usage is TRBJ2-6; D remains ambiguous. CDR3 size: 18 residues. The V end lost 3 bases, the J end lost 0 bases, and 15 bases lay between the germline ends. The germline V gene has CDR1 KGHSH and CDR2 LQKENI. The CDR3 DNA follows: TGTGCCAGCTCACCGGGCGTCAGTGATTACTCTGGGGCCAACGTCCTGACTTTC. Translation: CASSPGVSDYSGANVLTF.

The chain employs TRBV18 and TRBJ2-1, with unresolved D. The germline V and J ends were trimmed by 5 bases and 3 bases, with 14 bases remaining between them. CDR3 length: 15 amino acids. Germline V gene sequence: CDR1 KGHSH, CDR2 LQKENI. In DNA, the CDR3 is TGTGCCAGCTCATCTGACGACTCCAACTACAATGAGCAGTTCTTC. It specifies CASSSDDSNYNEQFF.

This chain connects TRBV11-2 to TRBJ2-7; TRBD2 matches at 14 bases. Germline V lookup: CDR1 SGHAT, CDR2 FQNNGV. The CDR3 runs to 13 residues. V lost 8 bases and J lost 5; bases outside the gene matches: 2. The chain's CDR3 is CASGLAGGDEQYF. CDR3 bases: TGTGCCAGCGGACTAGCGGGAGGTGACGAGCAGTACTTC.

The chain carries TRBV2 and TRBJ2-7, with D tentatively TRBD1 (5 bases). The CDR3 runs to 19 residues. The germline V and J ends were trimmed by 2 bases and 3 bases, with 26 bases remaining between them. CDR1 SNHLY and CDR2 FYNNEI come from the germline V gene. This CDR3 reads CASSEKLIIRLRGSYEQYF. DNA of the CDR3: TGTGCCAGCAGTGAAAAATTAATTATTCGGTTAAGGGGCAGCTACGAGCAGTACTTC.

The rearrangement uses TRBV10-3 and TRBJ1-1; 7 positions match TRBD1. The CDR3 covers 16 residues. The germline CDR1 and CDR2 sequences are ENHRY and SYGVKD. V gave up 2 bases and J gave up 11 bases; unmatched junction bases: 17. CDR3 in DNA: TGTGCCATCAGTGAGCCTGCCGACAGGGTAAAAAACCGGGCTTTCTTT. It translates to CAISEPADRVKNRAFF.

This chain uses TRBV28 with TRBJ1-5; possible D gene TRBD1, 5 bases. Germline CDR1 is MDHEN and CDR2 is SYDVKM. The CDR3 extends over 13 amino acids. V was shortened by 11 bases and J by 0 bases, with 11 bases between the two germline ends. CDR3 nucleotides: TGTGCCCATAGGGGTTTTAGCAATCAGCCCCAGCATTTT. Protein: CAHRGFSNQPQHF.

The chain joins TRBV23-1 to TRBJ2-1; 7 bases are shared with TRBD2. Being an ORF, TRBV23-1 has a function that is uncertain. Trimming cost V 2 bases and J 0 bases; bases outside gene matches: 13. The CDR3 spans 19 residues. The CDR3 loop reads CASSQHTIWGGSSYNEQFF. DNA for the CDR3: TGCGCCAGCAGTCAACATACCATCTGGGGCGGGAGCTCCTACAATGAGCAGTTCTTC.

CDR3 sequence reads: CASSPPPGRGNQPQHF. The CDR3 nucleotides read TGTGCCAGCAGTCCCCCTCCGGGCAGGGGCAATCAGCCCCAGCATTTT. V and J are TRBV28 and TRBJ1-5; possibly TRBD1 for D (5 bases). The CDR3 sequence is 16 residues long. The V and J ends lost 5 bases and 2 bases respectively, with 16 bases between them. Germline CDR1 is MDHEN and CDR2 is SYDVKM.

The CDR3 reads CASFRGPRDEQFF. In DNA form, the CDR3 reads TGTGCCAGCTTTAGGGGGCCTAGGGATGAGCAGTTCTTC. V is TRBV7-9 and J is TRBJ2-1; 7 nucleotides match TRBD1. The CDR3 runs to 13 residues. Germline CDR1 reads SEHNR; CDR2 reads FQNEAQ (reference sequence). The ends lost 8 bases at V and 8 bases at J; junction bases unmatched: 9.